The 25 T cell receptor beta chains below all came from one sample that was sequenced in a study of blood T cell repertoires in COVID-19. The data were produced by immunoSEQ multiplex PCR, yet TCRdb's version contains in-frame clones alone and is incomplete. In the table there are approximately 180,000 clones, approximately 87% of which are singletons. The source material was peripheral blood. The receptors derive from a woman in her sixties or seventies with COVID-19, enrolled during active disease.

The CDR3 coding sequence is TGTGCCAGCTCACGAATTTCGGGGTTGGATCAGCCCCAGCATTTT. Its translation is CASSRISGLDQPQHF. The rearrangement uses TRBV18 and TRBJ1-5, with D hard to call. Trimming removed 4 bases from V and 5 bases from J, with 15 bases in between. Germline assignment: CDR1 KGHSH and CDR2 LQKENI. The length of the CDR3 is 15 residues.

The chain is built from TRBV5-1 and TRBJ1-2; D is uncertain. Per germline, CDR1 SGHRS and CDR2 YFSETQ. This CDR3 spans 13 amino acids. Trimming cost V 2 bases and J 2 bases, with 7 bases left between them. CDR3 nucleotides: TGCGCCAGCAGCTTCTCAGTAAACTATGGCTACACCTTC. It specifies CASSFSVNYGYTF.

The V gene is TRBV6-1, the J gene TRBJ2-5; 8 bases are a match to TRBD1. Unmatched junction bases numbered 8, after V lost 4 bases and J lost 1 base. Germline values: CDR1 MNHNS, CDR2 SASEGT. CDR3 length: 16 residues. Written as DNA, the CDR3 is TGTGCCAGCAGTGCCGTGATTGGACAGGGCCAAGAGACCCAGTACTTC. It is translated as CASSAVIGQGQETQYF.

In this sample, this clone turned up once. The chain is built from TRBV19 and TRBJ2-7; possibly TRBD2 for D (6 bases). The CDR3 has 13 residues. V was pared by 5 bases and J by 4 bases, with 12 bases between. Looked up from germline, CDR1 is LNHDA and CDR2 is SQIVND (reference sequence). CDR3 loop: CASSRDLPYEQYF. CDR3 nucleotide sequence: TGTGCCAGTAGTCGGGACTTACCGTACGAGCAGTACTTC.

The chain has TRBV28 and TRBJ1-2; possible D gene TRBD1, 5 bases. The CDR3 is 16 residues long. Germline V gives CDR1 MDHEN, CDR2 SYDVKM. Between the trimmed V and J ends, which lost 7 bases and 4 bases, there was a span of 22 bases. The CDR3 region has the DNA TGTGCCAGCAACAGTCGGGGGACCACCCTAACCTATGGCTACACCTTC. Translating it yields CASNSRGTTLTYGYTF.

The chain has TRBV28 and TRBJ1-4; the match to TRBD1 covers 7 bases. CDR3 size: 14 residues. V gave up 4 bases and J gave up 5 bases; unmatched junction bases: 4. The V gene's germline CDR1 is MDHEN and CDR2 SYDVKM. CDR3 protein: CASSSGQANEKLFF. The CDR3 DNA reads TGTGCCAGCAGTTCTGGACAGGCGAATGAAAAACTGTTTTTT.

V usage is TRBV30 and J usage is TRBJ1-5, with TRBD1 identical over 7 bases. The germline CDR1 and CDR2 sequences are GTSNPN and SVGIG (reference sequence). The trim removed 5 bases at V and 0 bases at J, leaving 16 bases unmatched. There are 18 residues in the CDR3. The CDR3 region is CAWQPTGFSQYSNQPQHF. The CDR3 DNA sequence: TGTGCCTGGCAACCGACAGGGTTTAGTCAATATAGCAATCAGCCCCAGCATTTT.

This clone was seen only once. The rearrangement links TRBV7-2 to TRBJ2-5; D not resolved. CDR3 length equals 15 residues. The V and J ends lost 4 bases and 1 base respectively, with 13 bases between them. Germline loops: CDR1 SGHTA, CDR2 FQGNSA. CDR3 residues: CASSSGGRTQETQYF. The CDR3 DNA reads as TGTGCCAGCAGCTCCGGTGGTCGAACCCAAGAGACCCAGTACTTC.

The chain combines TRBV5-1 with TRBJ2-7; TRBD1 matches 9 bases. Germline loops: CDR1 SGHRS, CDR2 YFSETQ. The CDR3 length is 19 residues. V shed 2 bases and J 1 base; nucleotides not matched to a gene: 16. CDR3 bases: TGCGCCAGCAGCTTCATACAGGGGGCAGGACTAGGAATATCCTACGAGCAGTACTTC. Residues: CASSFIQGAGLGISYEQYF.

CDR3 protein: CASSLNYRGGEAFF. The CDR3 DNA is TGTGCCAGCAGTTTGAACTACAGGGGGGGTGAAGCTTTCTTT. The V gene is TRBV28, the J gene TRBJ1-1; 8 positions match TRBD1. With V trimmed by 3 bases and J by 7 bases, 7 bases remained unmatched. This CDR3 is built from 14 residues. Germline lookup yields CDR1 MDHEN and CDR2 SYDVKM.

The chain employs TRBV6-2 or TRBV6-3 and TRBJ1-2, with D perhaps TRBD1 (6 bases). The CDR3 length is 14 residues. The ends were cut back, 5 bases at V and 4 bases at J, with 14 bases in the middle. Germline CDR1 MNHEY, CDR2 SVGEGT. The CDR3 region has the DNA TGTGCCAGCAGTGTACCAGGACAGTTCTATGGCTACACCTTC. Its translation: CASSVPGQFYGYTF.

In this sample, this clone turned up a few times. The V gene is TRBV7-8, the J gene TRBJ2-1, with D uncertain. CDR3 length: 14 residues. In germline, CDR1 is SGHVS, CDR2 FQNEAQ. V lost 0 bases to trimming and J lost 4 bases, with 7 bases between them. As DNA, the CDR3 is TGTGCCAGCAGCTTAGCCTCCCTTTACAATGAGCAGTTCTTC. It is translated as CASSLASLYNEQFF.

The chain joins TRBV19 to TRBJ2-1; D is possibly TRBD1 (6 bases). The V and J ends lost 5 bases and 5 bases respectively, with 16 bases between them. There are 15 residues in the CDR3. CDR1 is LNHDA and CDR2 is SQIVND in the germline V gene (reference sequence). CDR3 amino acids: CASSFYRDTNNEQFF. In DNA form, the CDR3 reads TGTGCCAGTAGTTTCTACCGGGACACAAACAATGAGCAGTTCTTC.

This chain connects TRBV25-1 to TRBJ2-1; D not resolved. Looked up from germline, CDR1 is MGHDK and CDR2 is SYGVNS. V was shortened by 3 bases and J by 6 bases, with 9 bases between the two germline ends. The CDR3 runs to 13 residues. The CDR3 nucleotides are TGTGCCAGCAGTGAGTATGGCCGCAATGAGCAGTTCTTC. The encoded protein is CASSEYGRNEQFF.

The chain has TRBV30 and TRBJ1-1; perhaps TRBD1 as D (5 bases). This CDR3 contains 14 residues. Germline lookup yields CDR1 GTSNPN and CDR2 SVGIG (reference sequence). Deletions cut 1 base from V and 3 bases from J, with 12 bases between. DNA for the CDR3: TGTGCCTGGAGTGAGGCAGGGAGGTACACTGAAGCTTTCTTT. It codes for CAWSEAGRYTEAFF.

Only one count was recorded for this clone. The chain has TRBV18 and TRBJ2-7; TRBD1 matches 7 bases. The J segment lost 2 bases and the V segment lost 0 bases, leaving 1 base of the junction unmatched. CDR3 size: 14 residues. CDR1 and CDR2 from the germline V gene are KGHSH and LQKENI. CDR3 sequence: CASSPPGGAYEQYF. The CDR3 coding sequence is TGTGCCAGCTCACCACCAGGGGGCGCCTACGAGCAGTACTTC.

The chain links TRBV27 to TRBJ2-7, with TRBD1 identical over 10 bases. J gave up 5 bases and V 8 bases, and 12 bases lay outside the gene matches. CDR3 length: 15 amino acids. Germline loops: CDR1 MNHEY, CDR2 SMNVEV (reference sequence). The CDR3 is CASHEPGQGKHEQYF. The CDR3 region has the DNA TGTGCCAGCCACGAACCGGGACAGGGGAAGCACGAGCAGTACTTC.

Points on this clone: A read error may account for a junction end that differs from germline. J is TRBJ1-6 and V is TRBV5-6, with D hard to call. The CDR3 runs 16 residues. Germline-derived CDR1 and CDR2 are SGHDT and YYEEEE. The CDR3 reads CASSLDLAASNSPLHF. DNA of the CDR3: TGTGCCAGCAGTTTGGACTTGGCGGCGTCAAATTCACCCCTCCACTTT.

The chain carries TRBV28 and TRBJ2-2; 8 bases match TRBD2. From germline, CDR1 is MDHEN and CDR2 SYDVKM. The CDR3 runs 15 residues. J lost 6 bases, V lost 1 base, and 4 bases had no gene match. The CDR3 protein is CASSLFPAGAGELFF. The DNA for the CDR3 is TGTGCCAGCAGTTTATTCCCAGCGGGGGCCGGGGAGCTGTTTTTT.

This chain links TRBV29-1 with TRBJ1-1; 8 bases map to TRBD1. Germline lookup yields CDR1 SQVTM and CDR2 ANQGSEA. V was clipped by 7 bases and J by 3 bases; unmatched bases: 7. The length of the CDR3 is 13 residues. DNA of the CDR3: TGCAGCGCCGGACAGGGAATGGACACTGAAGCTTTCTTT. This translates into CSAGQGMDTEAFF.

V gene TRBV4-3 combines with J gene TRBJ2-3; D unclear. The V gene's germline CDR1 is LGHNA and CDR2 YSLEER. There are 12 residues in the CDR3. V was clipped by 0 bases and J by 8 bases, with 6 bases between them. The CDR3 loop is CASSQETSTQYF. CDR3 DNA sequence: TGCGCCAGCAGCCAAGAAACGAGTACGCAGTATTTT.

The chain has TRBV14 and TRBJ2-7, with a tentative D call TRBD1 (6 bases). V was shortened by 4 bases and J by 7 bases, with 17 bases between the two germline ends. CDR1 is SGHDN and CDR2 is FVKESK in the germline V gene. This CDR3 has 14 residues. For the CDR3, the DNA is TGTGCCAGCAGCCGCCCGTACAGGGTTGTGGAGCAGTACTTC. Amino acids: CASSRPYRVVEQYF.

This clone has only one observation. The chain recombines TRBV28 with TRBJ2-7; 7 bases agree with TRBD1. Germline-derived CDR1 and CDR2 are MDHEN and SYDVKM. The CDR3 has 14 amino acids. V lost 3 bases, J lost 7 bases, and 9 bases stayed unmatched. CDR3 in amino acids: CASSLETGVGEQYF. The DNA for the CDR3 is TGTGCCAGCAGTTTGGAAACAGGGGTTGGAGAGCAGTACTTC.

The chain has TRBV29-1 and TRBJ1-1, with D possibly matching TRBD1 (6 bases). Germline lookup yields CDR1 SQVTM and CDR2 ANQGSEA. The CDR3 runs to 12 residues. V dropped 7 bases and J dropped 4 bases, with 13 bases sitting between them. The CDR3 reads CSALGQSTEAFF. DNA of the CDR3: TGCAGCGCGCTAGGACAGAGCACTGAAGCTTTCTTT. Full variable domain (outside the CDR3, taken from reference TRBV29-1 and TRBJ1-1): SAVISQKPSRDICQRGTSLTIQCQVDSQVTMMFWYRQQPGQSLTLIATANQGSEATYESGFVIDKFPISRPNLTFSTLTVSNMSPEDSSIYLCSALGQSTEAFFGQGTRLTVV.

The gene calls are TRBV18 and TRBJ1-6, with 9 bases aligning to TRBD1. Germline-derived CDR1 and CDR2 are KGHSH and LQKENI. Trimming removed 5 bases from V and 14 bases from J; junction bases left unmatched: 16. This CDR3 comprises 16 residues. This chain's CDR3 is CASSSNTGQGSVALHF. DNA for the CDR3: TGTGCCAGCTCATCAAATACGGGACAGGGATCTGTAGCCCTCCACTTT.